Below are 5 T cell receptor beta chains sequenced from a single sample in a study of monozygotic twins with inflammatory bowel disease (dated by TCRdb to between 2018 and 2021). Library generation was performed with 5' RACE. Reads for this sample came from an Illumina HiSeq 2500. TCRdb reanalyzed the reads, keeping one entry per CDR3 protein sequence and omitting DNA. The table of this sample itemizes a few hundred thousand distinct CDR3 sequences. 1.5% to 2% of the sample is held by the ten biggest clonotypes. The material sequenced was blood. These receptors came from a human donor with ulcerative colitis or Crohn's disease, or a healthy co-twin of an affected twin (not recorded which).

CDR3 loop: CASKATSGNLYDYEQYF. This chain connects TRBV5-1 to TRBJ2-7; TCRdb's D call of TRBD2 is untestable without DNA. Germline assignment: CDR1 SGHRS and CDR2 YFSETQ. The CDR3 is 17 amino acids.

The CDR3 spells CASSMVSGSKPQHF. The genes are TRBV19 and TRBJ1-5. The CDR3 has 14 amino acids. The germline V gene encodes CDR1 LNHDA and CDR2 SQIVND (reference sequence). The full variable domain, rest sourced from reference TRBV19 and TRBJ1-5, is DGGITQSPKYLFRKEGQNVTLSCEQNLNHDAMYWYRQDPGQGLRLIYYSQIVNDFQKGDIAEGYSVSREKKESFPLTVTSAQKNPTAFYLCASSMVSGSKPQHFGDGTRLSIL.

V gene TRBV5-1 combines with J gene TRBJ2-2. The CDR3 is 15 residues long. Germline V gives CDR1 SGHRS, CDR2 YFSETQ. The CDR3 protein is CASSLGRLSTGELFF.

J is TRBJ2-2 and V is TRBV12-3 or TRBV12-4; TCRdb calls TRBD1, which cannot be checked without DNA. The CDR3 is made up of 16 amino acids. CDR3 residues: CASSYSDRTNTGELFF.

The rearrangement joins TRBV20-1 to TRBJ2-7; TCRdb reports TRBD2, a call that lacks DNA to check it against. The CDR3 covers 14 residues. From germline, CDR1 is DFQATT and CDR2 SNEGSKA (reference sequence). CDR3 protein: CSAIGLASWYEQYF.